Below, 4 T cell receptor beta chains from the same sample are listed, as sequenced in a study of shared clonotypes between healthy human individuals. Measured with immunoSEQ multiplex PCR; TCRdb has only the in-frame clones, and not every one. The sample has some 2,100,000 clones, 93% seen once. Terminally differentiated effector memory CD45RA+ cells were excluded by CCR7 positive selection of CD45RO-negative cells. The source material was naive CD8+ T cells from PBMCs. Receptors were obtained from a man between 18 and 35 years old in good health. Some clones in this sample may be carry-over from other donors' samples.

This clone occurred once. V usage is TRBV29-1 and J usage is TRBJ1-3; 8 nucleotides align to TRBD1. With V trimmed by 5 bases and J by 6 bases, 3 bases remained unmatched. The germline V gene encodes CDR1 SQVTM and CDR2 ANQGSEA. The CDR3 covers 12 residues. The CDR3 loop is CSVTGQANTIYF. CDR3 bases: TGCAGCGTTACGGGACAGGCAAACACCATATATTTT.

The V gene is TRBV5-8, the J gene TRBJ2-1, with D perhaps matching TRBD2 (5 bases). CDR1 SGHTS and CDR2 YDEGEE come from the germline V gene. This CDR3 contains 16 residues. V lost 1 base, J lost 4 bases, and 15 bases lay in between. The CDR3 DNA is TGTGCCAGCAGCTTGCGGGGTTGGACGGAGTACAATGAGCAGTTCTTC. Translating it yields CASSLRGWTEYNEQFF.

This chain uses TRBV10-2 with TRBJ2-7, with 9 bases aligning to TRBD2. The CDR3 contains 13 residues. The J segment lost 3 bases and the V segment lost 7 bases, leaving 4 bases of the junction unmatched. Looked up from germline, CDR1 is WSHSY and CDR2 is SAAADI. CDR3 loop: CASNAGGRYEQYF. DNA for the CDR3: TGCGCCAGCAACGCGGGGGGGCGCTACGAGCAGTACTTC.

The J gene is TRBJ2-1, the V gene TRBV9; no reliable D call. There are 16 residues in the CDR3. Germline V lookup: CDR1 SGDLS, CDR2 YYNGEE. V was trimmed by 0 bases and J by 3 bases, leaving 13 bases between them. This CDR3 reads CASSVAQRNFYNEQFF. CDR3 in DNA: TGTGCCAGCAGCGTAGCTCAAAGGAACTTCTACAATGAGCAGTTCTTC.